This T cell receptor beta chain stems from a study of shared clonotypes between healthy human individuals. About this clone: Its antigen is not known.

This CDR3 is 15 amino acids long. Germline CDR1 and CDR2: SGHRS and YFSETQ. V was pared by 0 bases and J by 0 bases, with 7 bases between. Study-wide results and limits: There were few donors, and this limited the genetic and exposure-history diversity represented. The four-donor shared clonotypes exceeded non-shared clonotypes in generation probability, with non-shared ones scoring lower.

Naive CD4+ cells were CD45RA-selected; the remaining cells were memory. Authors' analysis steps: ImmunoSEQ yielded junction-only sequences lacking quality scores, so filtering differed. Here immunoSEQ multiplex PCR was the method, and the copy in TCRdb shows in-frame clones only, minus some. V, J and clone size were drawn from that table, and D and trimming were deduced from the DNA. The profile shows roughly 700,000 clones, about 74% of them singletons. The J gene is TRBJ1-3, the V gene TRBV5-1; no firm D call. The receptor was isolated from a woman in her 30s in good health. The specimen was memory CD4+ T cells sorted from blood. Subset in this sample: CD45RA-negative fraction. The chain's CDR3 is CASSLGPSSGNTIYF. The CDR3 nucleotides read TGCGCCAGCAGCTTGGGGCCCAGCTCTGGAAACACCATATATTTT.